A selection of T cell receptor beta chains follows, all from one sample in a study of beta chain features in type 1 diabetes. The method was immunoSEQ multiplex PCR; TCRdb's version includes in-frame clones alone and lacks a portion of them. The repertoire holds about 650,000 clones, with roughly an eighth as singletons. The sequenced material came from naive CD4+ T cells from blood. These receptor sequences come from a man aged 25-40 years with type 1 diabetes. The CDR3 runs from the conserved cysteine through the conserved F or W. The D gene is left open where the match is weak. Size is stated for part of the rows, as once, few or many counts, or as a class when the clone is expanded.

TGTGCCAGCAGCCCCCAGGGCGGAGAAAAACTGTTTTTT,CASSPQGGEKLFF,NA,TRBV13,NA,TRBJ1-4
TGTGCCAGCAGCGTAGGAGGCGCAGCCGGTGAGCAGTTCTTC,CASSVGGAAGEQFF,NA,TRBV9,few,TRBJ2-1
TGTGCCAGCAGTGAGATAGGGGGAAACACCATATATTTT,CASSEIGGNTIYF,NA,TRBV2,NA,TRBJ1-3
TGTGCCAGCAGCGCACTTACTAGCGGGATTTACAATGAGCAGTTCTTC,CASSALTSGIYNEQFF,TRBD2,TRBV9,NA,TRBJ2-1
TGTGCCAGCAGCTTACTCGGCAGTTCGAACACCGGGGAGCTGTTTTTT,CASSLLGSSNTGELFF,NA,TRBV11-2,few,TRBJ2-2
TGTGCCAGCAGTGATCGTCCGGGAGCCGCAAAACTGTTTTTT,CASSDRPGAAKLFF,NA,TRBV6-5,few,TRBJ1-4
TGTGCCTGGAGTCGGACAGCTACTAACTATGGCTACACCTTC,CAWSRTATNYGYTF,NA,TRBV30,few,TRBJ1-2
TGCGCCAGCAGCTTGGATCAGGGGCGTTACGAGCAGTACTTC,CASSLDQGRYEQYF,NA,TRBV5-1,few,TRBJ2-7
TGTGCCAGCAGCCGTACAGGGGAGGGCAATCAGCCCCAGCATTTT,CASSRTGEGNQPQHF,TRBD1,TRBV4-2,few,TRBJ1-5
TGTGCCAGCAGCTTAGCGCTCCCACAGTACTTC,CASSLALPQYF,NA,TRBV7-9,many,TRBJ2-4
TGTGCCAGCAGCCCCCAAGACACCGGGGAGCTGTTTTTT,CASSPQDTGELFF,NA,TRBV7-2,few,TRBJ2-2
TGCGCCAGCAGCCAACAGGAACATAACTATGGCTACACCTTC,CASSQQEHNYGYTF,NA,TRBV4-3,few,TRBJ1-2
TGTGCCAGCTACTCCTCGCGCAGGGGCAGTCTGGAGCTGTTTTTT,CASYSSRRGSLELFF,NA,TRBV7-9,NA,TRBJ2-2
TGCGCCAGCAGCTTGGTTGGGGGCCCCCGATCACCCCTCCACTTT,CASSLVGGPRSPLHF,NA,TRBV5-1,NA,TRBJ1-6
TGCGCCAGCAGCCAAGACAGGGGCAATGGCGAGCAGTACTTC,CASSQDRGNGEQYF,TRBD1,TRBV5-1,few,TRBJ2-7
TGCAGCGTTGAAGTGACAGGGGCCTCCTACGAGCAGTACTTC,CSVEVTGASYEQYF,TRBD1,TRBV29-1,few,TRBJ2-7
TGCAGCGTTGAGAGGTTGGACGAGCAGTACTTC,CSVERLDEQYF,NA,TRBV29-1,NA,TRBJ2-7
TGCGCCAGCAGCCAAGCACAGGGGAACGGTCAGCCCCAGCATTTT,CASSQAQGNGQPQHF,TRBD1,TRBV4-3,few,TRBJ1-5
TGTGCCAGCAGTGAGACAGAGATTTACACTGAAGCTTTCTTT,CASSETEIYTEAFF,NA,TRBV2,few,TRBJ1-1
TGTGCCAGCAGTGAAGCGAGGTCTGGCCGGATTTACTTC,CASSEARSGRIYF,NA,TRBV2,few,TRBJ2-5
TGTGCCAGCAGCTCGGGACCGGGAATCTACGAGCAGTACTTC,CASSSGPGIYEQYF,NA,TRBV7-2,NA,TRBJ2-7
TGTGCCAGCAGCCCACTGGGACAGAATAATTCACCCCTCCACTTT,CASSPLGQNNSPLHF,TRBD1,TRBV7-2,NA,TRBJ1-6
TGTGCCAGCAGTTACGGAGGATTCTCAGCTAACTATGGCTACACCTTC,CASSYGGFSANYGYTF,NA,TRBV6-5,few,TRBJ1-2
TGTGCCAGCAGATCCGGACAGGGGGCAAAAGATACGCAGTATTTT,CASRSGQGAKDTQYF,TRBD1,TRBV6-1,NA,TRBJ2-3
TGTGCCAGCTCACGGAGGACTAGTCGGAGCTCCTACAATGAGCAGTTCTTC,CASSRRTSRSSYNEQFF,TRBD2,TRBV18,NA,TRBJ2-1
TGCGCCAGCAGCACCGGACAGGCCCCCTACGAGCAGTACTTC,CASSTGQAPYEQYF,TRBD1,TRBV5-1,few,TRBJ2-7
TGTGCCAGCAGTTGGGACAGCCAATACAATGAGCAGTTCTTC,CASSWDSQYNEQFF,TRBD1,TRBV6-6,NA,TRBJ2-1
TGTGCCAGTAGCCCAGAATTCCGGACAAGCTACGAGCAGTACTTC,CASSPEFRTSYEQYF,NA,TRBV19,few,TRBJ2-7
TGTGCCAGCAGCTTAGGGACTAGCCGGAGCCAAGAGACCCAGTACTTC,CASSLGTSRSQETQYF,TRBD2,TRBV7-8,NA,TRBJ2-5
TGTGCCAGCAGCAAAAGGGGGAGGGAAAACATTCAGTACTTC,CASSKRGRENIQYF,NA,TRBV21-1,NA,TRBJ2-4
TGTGCCAGCAGCGACCGATTCAGCTCTGGAAACACCATATATTTT,CASSDRFSSGNTIYF,NA,TRBV9,NA,TRBJ1-3
TGTGCCAGCAGCTCGCAAGGGGGATTGACAGGGGGCGGAAACACCATATATTTT,CASSSQGGLTGGGNTIYF,TRBD1,TRBV4-2,NA,TRBJ1-3
TGCACCAGCAGCCGTTCTAGCGGGGTTTCGACCAAAAACATTCAGTACTTC,CTSSRSSGVSTKNIQYF,NA,TRBV1,few,TRBJ2-4
TGTGCCAGCAGCCCGGACAGGATCTATGGCTACACCTTC,CASSPDRIYGYTF,TRBD1,TRBV7-8,NA,TRBJ1-2
TGTGCCAGCAGCGCCCAGGGTAACTATGGCTACACCTTC,CASSAQGNYGYTF,NA,TRBV9,NA,TRBJ1-2
TGTGCCAGCGGTGCCAACTACGAGCAGTACTTC,CASGANYEQYF,NA,TRBV7-9,NA,TRBJ2-7
TGCGCCAGCAGCTTGGAGGCAGGGAATTTAGGAGAGACCCAGTACTTC,CASSLEAGNLGETQYF,NA,TRBV5-1,few,TRBJ2-5
TGTGCCAGCAGCGTAGAAACAGACAGGGGGACCGAGCAGTACTTC,CASSVETDRGTEQYF,TRBD1,TRBV9,NA,TRBJ2-7
TGTGCCAGCAGGCACCTGGACAGAGGAGGCTACACCTTC,CASRHLDRGGYTF,NA,TRBV25-1,few,TRBJ1-2
TGTGCCTGGGGACAGGGGGAACAGCCCCAGCATTTT,CAWGQGEQPQHF,TRBD1,TRBV30,few,TRBJ1-5
TGTGCCAGCAGTTTCAGGGGATCTGGGGCCAACGTCCTGACTTTC,CASSFRGSGANVLTF,NA,TRBV6-5,few,TRBJ2-6
TGTGCCAGCAGTTTAGCACCGACCTACGAGCAGTACTTC,CASSLAPTYEQYF,NA,TRBV27,few,TRBJ2-7